This T cell receptor (beta chain) was obtained from a study of cytomegalovirus exposure and HLA in healthy donors. Study information: Among the approximately 430 donors who were genotyped, about 79% fell in the genetic ancestry cluster that is associated with self-reported Caucasian donors. Study-level results: Reported performance of the classifier showed diagnosis of cytomegalovirus status with high specificity and sensitivity.

In regard to this clone: Its cognate antigen is unknown.

The CDR3 runs to 14 residues. Germline-derived CDR1 and CDR2 are SEHNR and FQNEAQ (reference sequence). Trimming removed 3 bases at V and 5 bases at J, with 11 bases between. The PCR contained 60 Vbeta and 13 Jbeta primers. Libraries were prepared by immunoSEQ multiplex PCR; TCRdb keeps only in-frame clonotypes and omits some of them. Of about 120,000 clones listed, 60% to 85% are singletons. Sequenced material: PBMCs. The chain recombines TRBV7-9 with TRBJ2-4; TRBD1 is a possible D gene (5 bases). The TCR sequence derives from a man in his forties or fifties in good health and CMV-seropositive. CDR3 residues: CASSLGQNQNIQYF. The CDR3 DNA follows: TGTGCCAGCAGCTTGGGGCAGAACCAAAACATTCAGTACTTC.